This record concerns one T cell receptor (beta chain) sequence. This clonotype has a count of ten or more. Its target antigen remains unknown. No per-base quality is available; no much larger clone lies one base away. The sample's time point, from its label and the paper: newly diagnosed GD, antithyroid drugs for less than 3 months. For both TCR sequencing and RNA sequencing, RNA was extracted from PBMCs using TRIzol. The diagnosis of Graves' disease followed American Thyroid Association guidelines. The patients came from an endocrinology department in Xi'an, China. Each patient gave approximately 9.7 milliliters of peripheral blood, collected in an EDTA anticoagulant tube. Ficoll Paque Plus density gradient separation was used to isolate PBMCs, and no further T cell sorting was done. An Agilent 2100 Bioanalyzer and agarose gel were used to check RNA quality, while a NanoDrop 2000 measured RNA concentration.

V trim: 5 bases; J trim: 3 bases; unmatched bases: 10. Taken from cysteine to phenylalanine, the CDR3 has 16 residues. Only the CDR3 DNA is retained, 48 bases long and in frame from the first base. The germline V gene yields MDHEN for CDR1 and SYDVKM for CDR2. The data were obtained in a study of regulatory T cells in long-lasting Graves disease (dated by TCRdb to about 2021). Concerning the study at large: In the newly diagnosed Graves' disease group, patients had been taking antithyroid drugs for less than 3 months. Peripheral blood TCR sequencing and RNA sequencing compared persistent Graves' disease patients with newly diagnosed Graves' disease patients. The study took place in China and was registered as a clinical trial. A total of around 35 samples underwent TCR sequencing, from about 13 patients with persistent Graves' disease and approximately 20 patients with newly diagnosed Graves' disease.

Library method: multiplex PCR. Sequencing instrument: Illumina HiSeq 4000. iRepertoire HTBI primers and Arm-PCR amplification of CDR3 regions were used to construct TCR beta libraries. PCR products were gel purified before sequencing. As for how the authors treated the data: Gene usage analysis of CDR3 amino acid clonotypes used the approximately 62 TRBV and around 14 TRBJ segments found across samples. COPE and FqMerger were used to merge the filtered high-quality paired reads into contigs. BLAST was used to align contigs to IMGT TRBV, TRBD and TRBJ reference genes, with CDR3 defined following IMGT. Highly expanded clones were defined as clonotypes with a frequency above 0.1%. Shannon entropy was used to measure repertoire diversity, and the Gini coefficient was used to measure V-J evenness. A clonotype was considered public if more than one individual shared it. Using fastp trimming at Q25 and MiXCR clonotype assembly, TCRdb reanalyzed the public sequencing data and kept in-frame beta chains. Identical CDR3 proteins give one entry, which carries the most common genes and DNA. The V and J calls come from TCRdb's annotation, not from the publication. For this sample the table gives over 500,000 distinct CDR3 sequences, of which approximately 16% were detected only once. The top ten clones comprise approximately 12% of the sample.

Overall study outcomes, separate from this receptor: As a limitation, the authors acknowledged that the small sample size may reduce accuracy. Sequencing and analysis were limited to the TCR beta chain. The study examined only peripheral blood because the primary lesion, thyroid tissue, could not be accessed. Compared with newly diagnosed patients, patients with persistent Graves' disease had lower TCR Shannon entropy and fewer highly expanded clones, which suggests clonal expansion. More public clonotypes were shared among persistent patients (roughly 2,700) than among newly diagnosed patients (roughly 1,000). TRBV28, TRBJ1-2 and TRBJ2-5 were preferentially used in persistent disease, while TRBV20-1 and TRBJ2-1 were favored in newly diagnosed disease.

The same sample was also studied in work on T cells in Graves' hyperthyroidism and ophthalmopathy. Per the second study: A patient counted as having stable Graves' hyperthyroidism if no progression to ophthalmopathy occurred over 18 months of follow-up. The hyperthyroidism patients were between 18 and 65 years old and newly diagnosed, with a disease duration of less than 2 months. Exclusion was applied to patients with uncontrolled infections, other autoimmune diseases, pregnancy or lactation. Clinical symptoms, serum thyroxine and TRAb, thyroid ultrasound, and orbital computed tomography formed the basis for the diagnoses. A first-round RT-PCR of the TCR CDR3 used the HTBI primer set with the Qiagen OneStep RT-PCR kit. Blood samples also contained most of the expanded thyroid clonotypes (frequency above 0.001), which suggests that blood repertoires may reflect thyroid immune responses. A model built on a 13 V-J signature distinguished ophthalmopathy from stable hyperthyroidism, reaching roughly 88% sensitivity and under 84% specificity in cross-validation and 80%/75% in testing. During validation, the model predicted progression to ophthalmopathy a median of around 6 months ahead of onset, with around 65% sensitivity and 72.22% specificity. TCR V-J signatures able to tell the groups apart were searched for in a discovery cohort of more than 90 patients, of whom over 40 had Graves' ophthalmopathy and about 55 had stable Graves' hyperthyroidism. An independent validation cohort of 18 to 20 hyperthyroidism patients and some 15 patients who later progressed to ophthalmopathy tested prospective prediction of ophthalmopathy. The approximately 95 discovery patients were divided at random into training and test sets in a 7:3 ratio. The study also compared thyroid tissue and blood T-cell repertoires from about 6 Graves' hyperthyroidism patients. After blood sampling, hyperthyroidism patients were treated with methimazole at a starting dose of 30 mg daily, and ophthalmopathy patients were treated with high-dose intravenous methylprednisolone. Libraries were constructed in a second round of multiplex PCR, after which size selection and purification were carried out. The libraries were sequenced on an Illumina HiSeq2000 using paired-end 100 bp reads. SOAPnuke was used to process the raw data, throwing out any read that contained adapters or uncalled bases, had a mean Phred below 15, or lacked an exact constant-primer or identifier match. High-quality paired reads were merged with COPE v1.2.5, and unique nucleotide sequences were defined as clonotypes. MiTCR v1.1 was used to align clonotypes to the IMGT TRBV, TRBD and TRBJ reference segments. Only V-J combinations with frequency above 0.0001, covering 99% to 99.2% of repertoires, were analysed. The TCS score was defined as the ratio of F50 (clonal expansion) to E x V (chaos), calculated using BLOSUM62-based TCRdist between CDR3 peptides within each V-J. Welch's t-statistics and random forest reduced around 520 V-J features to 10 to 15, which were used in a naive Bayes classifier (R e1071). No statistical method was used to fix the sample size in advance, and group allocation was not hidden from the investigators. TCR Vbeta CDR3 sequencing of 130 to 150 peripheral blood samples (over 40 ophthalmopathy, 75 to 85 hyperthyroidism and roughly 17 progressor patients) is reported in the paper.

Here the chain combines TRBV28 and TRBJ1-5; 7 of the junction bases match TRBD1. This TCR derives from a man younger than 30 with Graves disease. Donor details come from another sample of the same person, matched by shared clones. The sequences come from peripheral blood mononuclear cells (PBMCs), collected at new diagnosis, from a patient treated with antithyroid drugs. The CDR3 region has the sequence CASSPETGIDNQPQHF. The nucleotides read TGTGCCAGCAGTCCAGAGACAGGGATCGACAATCAGCCCCAGCATTTT. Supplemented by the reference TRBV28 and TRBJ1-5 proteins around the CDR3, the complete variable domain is DVKVTQSSRYLVKRTGEKVFLECVQDMDHENMFWYRQDPGLGLRLIYFSYDVKMKEKGDIPEGYSVSREKKERFSLILESASTNQTSMYLCASSPETGIDNQPQHFGDGTRLSIL.